Below are 27 T cell receptor beta chains sequenced from a single sample in a study of blood T cell repertoires in COVID-19. Profiled with immunoSEQ multiplex PCR; TCRdb holds only in-frame clones, not every one. The table includes roughly 260,000 clones, 87% detected once. The sample consisted of peripheral blood. These receptors came from a woman aged 45-65 years with acute or convalescent COVID-19.

The genes are TRBV9 and TRBJ1-2; D might be TRBD1 (5 bases). V lost 3 bases, J lost 7 bases, and 25 bases lay in between. CDR1 SGDLS and CDR2 YYNGEE come from the germline V gene. This CDR3 has 17 amino acids. The CDR3 bases are TGTGCCAGCAGCGCTACCAGTGGGAACCTCTGGGGGGGTGGCTACACCTTC. Translated, it gives CASSATSGNLWGGGYTF.

This clone was recorded a few times. The V gene is TRBV10-3, the J gene TRBJ1-2; 7 positions match TRBD1. Losses at the gene ends were 6 bases for V and 4 bases for J; bases not matched to a gene: 5. The germline V gene encodes CDR1 ENHRY and CDR2 SYGVKD. This CDR3 has 13 amino acids. Written as DNA, the CDR3 is TGTGCCATCAGGTCGGGACAGACCTATGGCTACACCTTC. Its translation is CAIRSGQTYGYTF.

This chain connects TRBV13 to TRBJ2-3; TRBD1 matches 10 bases. CDR1 and CDR2 from the germline V gene are PRHDT and FYEKMQ (reference sequence). The CDR3 has 14 amino acids. V lost 2 bases and J lost 8; bases outside the gene matches: 4. DNA for the CDR3: TGTGCCAGCAGCTTATGGACAGGGGGAGGTACGCAGTATTTT. Its protein product is CASSLWTGGGTQYF.

This chain links TRBV18 with TRBJ2-1, with D maybe TRBD2 (5 bases). Germline V gives CDR1 KGHSH, CDR2 LQKENI. V was trimmed by 2 bases and J by 4 bases, leaving 18 bases between them. CDR3 length: 17 amino acids. In nucleotides, the CDR3 is TGTGCCAGCTCACCAGCGCCTCCAACTAGAGAGTACAATGAGCAGTTCTTC. Translated: CASSPAPPTREYNEQFF.

This sequence joins TRBV27 and TRBJ1-5; D is uncertain. Germline CDR1 and CDR2: MNHEY and SMNVEV (reference sequence). V lost 0 bases, J lost 9 bases, and 12 bases lay in between. The CDR3 spans 14 residues. The CDR3 region is CASSLSGRGGPQHF. CDR3 coding DNA: TGTGCCAGCAGTTTATCAGGGAGAGGCGGGCCCCAGCATTTT.

This chain links TRBV7-9 with TRBJ1-1; no reliable D call. This CDR3 has 12 residues. Trimming stripped 6 bases from V and 6 bases from J, with 11 bases between. Germline V gene lookup returns CDR1 SEHNR and CDR2 FQNEAQ (reference sequence). This CDR3 reads CASRALRAEAFF. In DNA, the CDR3 is TGTGCCAGCAGAGCGCTGAGGGCTGAAGCTTTCTTT.

The V and J genes are TRBV29-1 and TRBJ2-3; 13 nucleotides line up with TRBD2. V gave up 6 bases and J gave up 6 bases; unmatched junction bases: 9. There are 15 residues in the CDR3. The germline V gene has CDR1 SQVTM and CDR2 ANQGSEA. DNA for the CDR3: TGCAGCGTATGGACTAGCGGGAGTCCACCCGATACGCAGTATTTT. Translation gives CSVWTSGSPPDTQYF.

CDR3 in DNA: TGTGCCAGCAGGCTACGTACAGGACTAGCGGTATCGGGGCAGTTCTTC. Translation gives CASRLRTGLAVSGQFF. J is TRBJ2-1 and V is TRBV7-8; TRBD2 matches at 10 bases. The CDR3 sequence is 16 residues long. Unmatched junction bases numbered 17, after V lost 6 bases and J lost 12 bases. Germline CDR1 and CDR2: SGHVS and FQNEAQ.

This chain joins TRBV6-6 and TRBJ1-6; 7 bases map to TRBD1. CDR3 length: 15 amino acids. CDR1 and CDR2 from the germline V gene are MNHNY and SVGAGI (reference sequence). V was clipped by 2 bases and J by 5 bases; unmatched bases: 3. The chain's CDR3 is CASSYRDSHNSPLHF. The CDR3 DNA follows: TGTGCCAGCAGTTACCGGGACAGCCATAATTCACCCCTCCACTTT.

This clone was picked up one time. This CDR3 reads CASSPSHTGELFF. The CDR3 DNA reads TGTGCCAGCAGCCCGAGTCACACCGGGGAGCTGTTTTTT. The rearrangement uses TRBV7-2 and TRBJ2-2; no reliable D call. Germline CDR1 and CDR2: SGHTA and FQGNSA. This CDR3 is 13 amino acids long. The ends were cut back, 5 bases at V and 3 bases at J, with 7 bases in the middle. Together with reference TRBV7-2 and TRBJ2-2, the CDR3 gives the full variable domain: GAGVSQSPSNKVTEKGKDVELRCDPISGHTALYWYRQSLGQGLEFLIYFQGNSAPDKSGLPSDRFSAERTGGSVSTLTIQRTQQEDSAVYLCASSPSHTGELFFGEGSRLTVL.

This chain's CDR3 is CASSSPLQGGTEAFF. CDR3 DNA sequence: TGTGCCAGCAGCTCACCCTTACAAGGCGGCACTGAAGCTTTCTTT. V and J are TRBV5-4 and TRBJ1-1; D unclear. The CDR3 loop spans 15 amino acids. Germline assignment: CDR1 SGHNT and CDR2 YYREEE (reference sequence). The V end was cut by 3 bases, the J end by 4 bases, with 16 bases between.

The rearrangement joins TRBV4-2 to TRBJ2-7; 9 bases are shared with TRBD2. The trim removed 0 bases at V and 3 bases at J, leaving 3 bases unmatched. This CDR3 region has 15 residues. The germline V gene encodes CDR1 LGHNA and CDR2 YNFKEQ. CDR3 DNA: TGTGCCAGCAGCCAAGATGGGACTAGCAGCTACGAGCAGTACTTC. Translating gives CASSQDGTSSYEQYF.

The chain uses TRBV7-2 and TRBJ1-2; D not certain. The CDR3 is 12 amino acids. Germline V gene sequence: CDR1 SGHTA, CDR2 FQGNSA. The V gene lost 0 bases and the J gene lost 3 bases, with 2 bases spanning the gap. The CDR3 region is CASSLAYYGYTF. As DNA, the CDR3 is TGTGCCAGCAGCTTAGCCTACTATGGCTACACCTTC.

This chain uses TRBV5-1 with TRBJ2-3; 15 nucleotides match TRBD2. Germline V gene data show CDR1 as SGHRS and CDR2 as YFSETQ. This CDR3 is built from 17 residues. Trimming at V came to 4 bases and at J to 0 bases, leaving 3 bases not matched to a gene. The DNA for the CDR3 is TGCGCCAGCAGCCTCGGACTAGCGGGAGGGAGCACAGATACGCAGTATTTT. It encodes CASSLGLAGGSTDTQYF.

The chain couples TRBV10-3 to TRBJ2-2; 9 bases map to TRBD1. The germline V gene encodes CDR1 ENHRY and CDR2 SYGVKD. This CDR3 comprises 15 residues. V was clipped by 4 bases and J by 6 bases; unmatched bases: 6. CDR3 amino acids: CAISGGQGSPGELFF. CDR3 sequence (DNA): TGTGCCATCAGTGGGGGACAGGGTTCCCCCGGGGAGCTGTTTTTT.

The chain carries TRBV4-2 and TRBJ1-1; D gene ambiguous. The CDR3 is 12 residues long. Germline-derived CDR1 and CDR2 are LGHNA and YNFKEQ. Trimming stripped 3 bases from V and 7 bases from J, with 9 bases between. CDR3 coding DNA: TGTGCCAGCAGCCAGTCCGGGAATGAAGCTTTCTTT. Translating gives CASSQSGNEAFF.

The chain employs TRBV9 and TRBJ2-1; a weak D match, TRBD1 (5 bases). The V gene's germline CDR1 is SGDLS and CDR2 YYNGEE. Trimming pared 1 base from V and 4 bases from J, leaving 15 bases between. This CDR3 region has 16 residues. Written as DNA, the CDR3 is TGTGCCAGCAGCGTAACCGACAGTACCTATTACAATGAGCAGTTCTTC. It yields the protein CASSVTDSTYYNEQFF.

The chain recombines TRBV4-2 with TRBJ2-7; 13 positions agree with TRBD2. CDR1 is LGHNA and CDR2 is YNFKEQ in the germline V gene. V was pared by 1 base and J by 0 bases, with 3 bases of the junction left unmatched. The CDR3 runs to 17 residues. In nucleotides, the CDR3 is TGTGCCAGCAGCCAAGTTGGGACTAGCGGGACCTCCTACGAGCAGTACTTC. It encodes CASSQVGTSGTSYEQYF.

Written as DNA, the CDR3 is TGTGCCAGCAGTGAACCCGGGACAGGGAATGGCTACACCTTC. It is translated as CASSEPGTGNGYTF. The genes are TRBV25-1 and TRBJ1-2; TRBD1 matches at 9 bases. The J segment lost 6 bases and the V segment lost 2 bases, leaving 4 bases of the junction unmatched. CDR1 MGHDK and CDR2 SYGVNS come from the germline V gene. The CDR3 has 14 amino acids.

V is TRBV6-5 and J is TRBJ1-5; TRBD1 matches at 8 bases. This CDR3 spans 15 amino acids. CDR1 is MNHEY, CDR2 SVGAGI, per germline. V lost 6 bases and J lost 2; bases outside the gene matches: 6. The CDR3 loop reads CASSRTGQGNQPQHF. The CDR3 DNA sequence: TGTGCCAGCAGCCGGACAGGGCAGGGCAATCAGCCCCAGCATTTT.

The chain recombines TRBV29-1 with TRBJ2-1, with 10 bases identical to TRBD2. From germline, CDR1 is SQVTM and CDR2 ANQGSEA. The junction had 11 bases not matched to a gene; V was cut back by 8 bases and J by 7 bases. CDR3 size: 14 residues. The CDR3 protein is CSWPAGGPGNEQFF. DNA of the CDR3: TGCAGCTGGCCAGCGGGAGGGCCGGGAAATGAGCAGTTCTTC.

This clone has a single count. This chain connects TRBV28 to TRBJ1-1; TRBD1 might be the D (6 bases). CDR1 MDHEN and CDR2 SYDVKM come from the germline V gene. The V and J ends lost 6 bases and 3 bases respectively, with 17 bases between them. CDR3 length equals 15 residues. CDR3 region: CASSTVRGRDTEAFF. In DNA, the CDR3 is TGTGCCAGCAGCACTGTCAGGGGTAGGGACACTGAAGCTTTCTTT.

The chain carries TRBV15 and TRBJ1-2; perhaps TRBD1 as D (6 bases). CDR3 length: 15 residues. Trimming left V 2 bases short and J 3 bases short, with 13 bases between. Germline V gene lookup returns CDR1 LNHNV and CDR2 YYDKDF (reference sequence). CDR3 DNA sequence: TGTGCCACCAGCAGATCCCGGGACACCTACTATGGCTACACCTTC. Translation: CATSRSRDTYYGYTF.

The CDR3 region is CASSLSVGQPYEQYF. CDR3 sequence (DNA): TGTGCCAGCAGTTTAAGTGTGGGACAGCCCTACGAGCAGTACTTC. V gene TRBV27 combines with J gene TRBJ2-7; 7 positions match TRBD1. V trimming: 2 bases; J trimming: 2 bases; junction bases outside the gene matches: 6. This CDR3 region has 15 residues. Germline CDR1 and CDR2: MNHEY and SMNVEV (reference sequence).

The sample holds one count of this clone. This chain uses TRBV19 with TRBJ2-3, with D maybe TRBD2 (6 bases). V was clipped by 7 bases and J by 6 bases, with 14 bases between them. In germline, CDR1 is LNHDA, CDR2 SQIVND (reference sequence). The CDR3 runs 13 residues. The CDR3 region has the DNA TGTGCCAGTACCCAGATGGGGAGGGATACGCAGTATTTT. Its protein product is CASTQMGRDTQYF.

This chain uses TRBV27 with TRBJ1-3; the match to TRBD1 covers 7 bases. The CDR3 is 17 residues long. Unmatched junction bases numbered 12, after V lost 5 bases and J lost 2 bases. Germline-derived CDR1 and CDR2 are MNHEY and SMNVEV (reference sequence). The CDR3 region is CASSIQTGSATGNTIYF. CDR3 coding DNA: TGTGCCAGCAGTATCCAGACAGGGTCGGCCACTGGAAACACCATATATTTT.

The rearrangement uses TRBV11-3 and TRBJ2-5; TRBD2 agrees at 11 bases. V gave up 5 bases and J gave up 5 bases; unmatched junction bases: 7. In germline, CDR1 is SGHNT, CDR2 YENEEA. The CDR3 spans 15 residues. This CDR3 is CASSLSGRAGETQYF. The CDR3 DNA follows: TGTGCCAGCAGCCTTAGCGGGAGGGCCGGGGAGACCCAGTACTTC.